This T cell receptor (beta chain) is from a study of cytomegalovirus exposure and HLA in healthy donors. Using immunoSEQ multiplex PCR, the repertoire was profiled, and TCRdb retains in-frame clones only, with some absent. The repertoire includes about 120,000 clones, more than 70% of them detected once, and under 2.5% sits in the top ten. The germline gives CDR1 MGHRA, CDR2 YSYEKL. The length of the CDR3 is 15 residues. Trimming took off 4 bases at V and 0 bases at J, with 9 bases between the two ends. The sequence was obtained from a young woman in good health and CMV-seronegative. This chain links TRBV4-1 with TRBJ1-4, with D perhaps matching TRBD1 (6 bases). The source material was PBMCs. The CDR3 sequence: CASSPGTPTNEKLFF. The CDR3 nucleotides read TGCGCCAGCAGCCCCGGGACACCAACTAATGAAAAACTGTTTTTT.